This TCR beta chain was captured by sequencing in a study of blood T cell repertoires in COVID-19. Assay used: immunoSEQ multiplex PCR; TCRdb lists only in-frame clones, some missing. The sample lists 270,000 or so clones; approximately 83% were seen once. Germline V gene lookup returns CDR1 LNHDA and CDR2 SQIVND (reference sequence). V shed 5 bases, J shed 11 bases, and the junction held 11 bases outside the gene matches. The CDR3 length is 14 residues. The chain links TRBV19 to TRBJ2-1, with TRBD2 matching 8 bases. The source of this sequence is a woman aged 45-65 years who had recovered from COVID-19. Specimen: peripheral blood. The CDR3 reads CASSPRRAGDQQFF. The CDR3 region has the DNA TGTGCCAGTAGTCCCCGAAGAGCGGGAGACCAGCAGTTCTTC. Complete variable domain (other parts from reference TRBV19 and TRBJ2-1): DGGITQSPKYLFRKEGQNVTLSCEQNLNHDAMYWYRQDPGQGLRLIYYSQIVNDFQKGDIAEGYSVSREKKESFPLTVTSAQKNPTAFYLCASSPRRAGDQQFFGPGTRLTVL.